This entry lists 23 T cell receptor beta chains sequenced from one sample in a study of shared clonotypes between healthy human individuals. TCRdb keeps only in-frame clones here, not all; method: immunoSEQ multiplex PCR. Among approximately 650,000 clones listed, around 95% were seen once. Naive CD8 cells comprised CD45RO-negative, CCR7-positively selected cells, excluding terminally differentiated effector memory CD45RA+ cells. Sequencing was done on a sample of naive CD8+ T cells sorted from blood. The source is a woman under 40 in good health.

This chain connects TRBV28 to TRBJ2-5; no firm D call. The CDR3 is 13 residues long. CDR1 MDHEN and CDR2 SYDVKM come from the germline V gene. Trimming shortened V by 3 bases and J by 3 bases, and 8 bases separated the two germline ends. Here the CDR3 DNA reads TGTGCCAGCAGTTTGGACGGAGAAGAGACCCAGTACTTC. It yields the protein CASSLDGEETQYF.

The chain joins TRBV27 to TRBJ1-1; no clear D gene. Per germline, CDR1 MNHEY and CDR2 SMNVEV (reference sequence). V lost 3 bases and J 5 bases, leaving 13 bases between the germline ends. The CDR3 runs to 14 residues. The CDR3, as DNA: TGTGCCAGCAGTTTCGATTTCGAGGGAACTGAAGCTTTCTTT. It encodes CASSFDFEGTEAFF.

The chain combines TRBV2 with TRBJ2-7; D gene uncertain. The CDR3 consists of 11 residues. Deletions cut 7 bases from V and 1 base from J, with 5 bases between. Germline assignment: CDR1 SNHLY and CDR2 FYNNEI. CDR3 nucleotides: TGTGCCAGCATGATATCCTACGAGCAGTACTTC. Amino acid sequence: CASMISYEQYF.

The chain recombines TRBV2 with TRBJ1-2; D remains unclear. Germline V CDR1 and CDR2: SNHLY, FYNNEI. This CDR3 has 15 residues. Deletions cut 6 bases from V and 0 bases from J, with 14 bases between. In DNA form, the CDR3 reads TGTGCCAGCAGGGGAGGACGGGTGGCTAACTATGGCTACACCTTC. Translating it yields CASRGGRVANYGYTF. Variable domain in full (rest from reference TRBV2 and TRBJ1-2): EPEVTQTPSHQVTQMGQEVILRCVPISNHLYFYWYRQILGQKVEFLVSFYNNEISEKSEIFDDQFSVERPDGSNFTLKIRSTKLEDSAMYFCASRGGRVANYGYTFGSGTRLTVV.

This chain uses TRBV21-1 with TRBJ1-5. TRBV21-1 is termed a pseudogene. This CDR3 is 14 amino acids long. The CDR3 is CASSIRGGYQPQHF. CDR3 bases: TGTGCCAGCAGCATCCGAGGCGGATATCAGCCCCAGCATTTT.

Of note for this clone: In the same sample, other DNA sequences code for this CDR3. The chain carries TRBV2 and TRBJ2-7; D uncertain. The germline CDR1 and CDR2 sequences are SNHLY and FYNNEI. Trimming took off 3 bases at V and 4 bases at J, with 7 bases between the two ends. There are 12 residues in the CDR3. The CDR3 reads CASSDRTYEQYF. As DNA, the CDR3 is TGTGCCAGCAGTGACAGAACTTACGAGCAGTACTTC.

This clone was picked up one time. The CDR3 DNA follows: TGTGCCAGTAGTATAGGAGTAAGGGGCGATAATGAAAAACTGTTTTTT. Its translation is CASSIGVRGDNEKLFF. This chain joins TRBV19 and TRBJ1-4; a weak D match, TRBD1 (5 bases). The germline V gene has CDR1 LNHDA and CDR2 SQIVND (reference sequence). This CDR3 spans 16 amino acids. V was pared by 1 base and J by 4 bases, with 13 bases between.

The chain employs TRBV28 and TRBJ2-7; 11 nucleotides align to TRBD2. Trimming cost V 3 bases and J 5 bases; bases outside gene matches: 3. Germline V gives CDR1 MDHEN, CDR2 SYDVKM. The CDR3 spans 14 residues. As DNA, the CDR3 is TGTGCCAGCAGTTTGAGACTAGCGGGAAACGAGCAGTACTTC. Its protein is CASSLRLAGNEQYF.

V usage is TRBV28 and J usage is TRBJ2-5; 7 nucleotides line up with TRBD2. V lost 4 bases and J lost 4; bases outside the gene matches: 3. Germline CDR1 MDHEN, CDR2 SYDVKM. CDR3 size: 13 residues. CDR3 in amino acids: CASSSGLVETQYF. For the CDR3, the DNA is TGTGCCAGCAGTTCCGGACTAGTAGAGACCCAGTACTTC.

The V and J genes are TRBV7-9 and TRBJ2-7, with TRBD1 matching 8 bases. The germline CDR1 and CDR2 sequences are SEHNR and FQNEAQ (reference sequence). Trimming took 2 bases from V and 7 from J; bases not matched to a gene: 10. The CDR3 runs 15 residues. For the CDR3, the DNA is TGTGCCAGCAGCTTATGGGTGACAGGGGAGGAAGAGCAGTACTTC. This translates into CASSLWVTGEEEQYF. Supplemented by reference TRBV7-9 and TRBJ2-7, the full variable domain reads DTGVSQNPRHKITKRGQNVTFRCDPISEHNRLYWYRQTLGQGPEFLTYFQNEAQLEKSRLLSDRFSAERPKGSFSTLEIQRTEQGDSAMYLCASSLWVTGEEEQYFGPGTRLTVT.

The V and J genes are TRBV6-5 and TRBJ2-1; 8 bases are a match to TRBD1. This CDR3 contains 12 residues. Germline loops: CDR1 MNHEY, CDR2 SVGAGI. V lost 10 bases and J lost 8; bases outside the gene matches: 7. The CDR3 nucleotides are TGTGCCACAGGACAGGGATCTGATGAGCAGTTCTTC. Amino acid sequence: CATGQGSDEQFF.

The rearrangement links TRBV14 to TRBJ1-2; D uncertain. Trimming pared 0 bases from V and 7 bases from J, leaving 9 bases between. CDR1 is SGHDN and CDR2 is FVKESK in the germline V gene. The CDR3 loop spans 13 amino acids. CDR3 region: CASSQDHGVGYTF. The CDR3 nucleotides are TGTGCCAGCAGCCAAGACCATGGGGTTGGCTACACCTTC.

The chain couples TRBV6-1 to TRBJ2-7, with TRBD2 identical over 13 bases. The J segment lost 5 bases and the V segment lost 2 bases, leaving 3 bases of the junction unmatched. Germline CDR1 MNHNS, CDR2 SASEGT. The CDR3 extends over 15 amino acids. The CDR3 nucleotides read TGTGCCAGCAGTGAATCAGGACTAGCGGGAGACGAGCAGTACTTC. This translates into CASSESGLAGDEQYF.

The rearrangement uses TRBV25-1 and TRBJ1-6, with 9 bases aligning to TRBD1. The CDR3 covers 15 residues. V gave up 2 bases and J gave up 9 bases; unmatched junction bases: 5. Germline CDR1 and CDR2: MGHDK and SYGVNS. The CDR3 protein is CASSEPGQGFSPLHF. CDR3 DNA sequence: TGTGCCAGCAGTGAACCGGGACAGGGCTTTTCACCCCTCCACTTT.

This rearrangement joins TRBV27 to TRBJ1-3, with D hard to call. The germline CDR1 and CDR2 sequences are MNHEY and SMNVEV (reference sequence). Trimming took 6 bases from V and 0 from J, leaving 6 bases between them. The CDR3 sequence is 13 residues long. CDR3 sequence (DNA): TGTGCCAGCAGGCCCACCTCTGGAAACACCATATATTTT. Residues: CASRPTSGNTIYF.

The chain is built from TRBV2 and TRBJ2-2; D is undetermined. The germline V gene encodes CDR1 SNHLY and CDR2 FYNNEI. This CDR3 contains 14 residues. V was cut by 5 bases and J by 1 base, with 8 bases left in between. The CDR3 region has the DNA TGTGCCAGCAGTCCTTTCCGGAACACCGGGGAGCTGTTTTTT. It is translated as CASSPFRNTGELFF.

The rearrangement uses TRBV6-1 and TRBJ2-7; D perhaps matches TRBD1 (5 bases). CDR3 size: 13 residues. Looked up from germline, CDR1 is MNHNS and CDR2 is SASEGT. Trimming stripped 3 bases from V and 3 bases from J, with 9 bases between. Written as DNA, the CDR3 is TGTGCCAGCAGTGATAACAGGAACTACGAGCAGTACTTC. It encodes CASSDNRNYEQYF.

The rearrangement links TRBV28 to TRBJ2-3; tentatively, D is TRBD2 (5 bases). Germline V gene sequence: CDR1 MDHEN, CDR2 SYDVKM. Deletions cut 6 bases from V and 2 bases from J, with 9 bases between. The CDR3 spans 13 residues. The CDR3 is CASSPRDTDTQYF. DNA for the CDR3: TGTGCCAGCAGCCCACGGGACACAGATACGCAGTATTTT.

CDR3 region: CAMTGGGTRYEQYF. For the CDR3, the DNA is TGTGCCATGACCGGAGGCGGGACTCGCTACGAGCAGTACTTC. The chain carries TRBV5-8 and TRBJ2-7; D is possibly TRBD2 (6 bases). CDR3 length equals 14 residues. V was pared by 9 bases and J by 3 bases, with 19 bases between. Germline loops: CDR1 SGHTS, CDR2 YDEGEE.

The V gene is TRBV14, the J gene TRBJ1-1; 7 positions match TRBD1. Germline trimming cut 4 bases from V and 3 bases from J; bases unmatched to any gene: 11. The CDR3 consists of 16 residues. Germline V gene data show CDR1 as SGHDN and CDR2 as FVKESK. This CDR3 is CASSRGDRRRDTEAFF. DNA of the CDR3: TGTGCCAGCAGCCGGGGGGACAGAAGGAGGGACACTGAAGCTTTCTTT.

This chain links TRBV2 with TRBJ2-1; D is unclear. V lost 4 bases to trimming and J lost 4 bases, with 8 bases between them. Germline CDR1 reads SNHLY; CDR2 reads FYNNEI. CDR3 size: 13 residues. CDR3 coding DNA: TGTGCCAGCAGTGTTACGGAGTACAATGAGCAGTTCTTC. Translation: CASSVTEYNEQFF.

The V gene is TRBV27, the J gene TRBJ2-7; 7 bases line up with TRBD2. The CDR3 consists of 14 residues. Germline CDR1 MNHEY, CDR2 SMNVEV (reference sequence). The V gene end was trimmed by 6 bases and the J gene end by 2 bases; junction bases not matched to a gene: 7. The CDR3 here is CASSMTSPPYEQYF. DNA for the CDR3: TGTGCCAGCAGCATGACTAGCCCTCCCTACGAGCAGTACTTC.

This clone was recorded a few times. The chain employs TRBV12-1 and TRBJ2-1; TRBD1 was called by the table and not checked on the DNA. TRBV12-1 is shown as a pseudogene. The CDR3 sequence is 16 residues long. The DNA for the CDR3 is TGTGCCAGCAGCCAGTGCTTGGACAGGTTCAACAATGAGCAGTTCTTC. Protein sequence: CASSQCLDRFNNEQFF.